What follows are 21 T cell receptor beta chains derived from one specimen sequenced in a study of T cells in Graves' hyperthyroidism and ophthalmopathy. RNA transcripts yielded amplified TCR beta CDR3 regions. Primed by the HTBI set, a first-round RT-PCR was run on the TCR CDR3. TCRdb re-analysed the multiplex PCR reads in MiXCR, keeping a single row per CDR3 protein. The table shows around 240,000 distinct CDR3 sequences, with around 15% occurring only once. Sequencing input: blood. Source of these receptors: a woman between 18 and 29 years old with Graves' ophthalmopathy.

This clonotype has ten or more counts. This chain links TRBV28 with TRBJ2-1; 8 positions match TRBD2. V was pared by 5 bases and J by 6 bases, with 12 bases of the junction left unmatched. Per germline, CDR1 MDHEN and CDR2 SYDVKM. The length of the CDR3 is 16 residues. CDR3 loop: CASSAPGLGVPNEQFF. Here the CDR3 DNA reads TGTGCCAGCAGTGCCCCGGGACTAGGTGTTCCCAATGAGCAGTTCTTC.

This clonotype was counted at least ten times. The chain combines TRBV9 with TRBJ2-1, with a possible D match to TRBD2 (5 bases). CDR1 is SGDLS, CDR2 YYNGEE, per germline. CDR3 length: 15 amino acids. Trimming took off 0 bases at V and 8 bases at J, with 15 bases between the two ends. The CDR3 DNA is TGTGCCAGCAGCGTAGATTGGGGAGCGTCTGATGAGCAGTTCTTC. This codes for CASSVDWGASDEQFF.

As to this clonotype: A much larger clonotype is one base distant, so this may be a read error. The rearrangement links TRBV28 to TRBJ2-5; D gene unclear. Trimming took 6 bases from V and 10 from J, leaving 21 bases between them. The CDR3 runs 14 residues. The V gene's germline CDR1 is MDHEN and CDR2 SYDVKM. CDR3 coding DNA: TGTGCCAGCAGATTACTTCCAGGAGAAAAGATCCAGTACTTC. Protein sequence: CASRLLPGEKIQYF.

This clonotype was picked up many times. The rearrangement links TRBV24-1 to TRBJ2-5; D not resolved. With 7 bases removed from V and 5 bases from J, the gap between germline ends came to 13 bases. In germline, CDR1 is KGHDR, CDR2 SFDVKD. The CDR3 loop spans 13 amino acids. This CDR3 reads CATSPGIWETQYF. The CDR3 bases are TGTGCCACCAGCCCAGGAATCTGGGAGACCCAGTACTTC.

This clonotype was seen ten or more times. V usage is TRBV5-1 and J usage is TRBJ1-1; tentative D call: TRBD1 (5 bases). CDR1 is SGHRS, CDR2 YFSETQ, per germline. The V gene lost 0 bases and the J gene lost 0 bases, with 9 bases spanning the gap. The CDR3 consists of 15 residues. The CDR3 DNA is TGCGCCAGCAGCTTGGCCGGGGGAGTGAACACTGAAGCTTTCTTT. It translates to CASSLAGGVNTEAFF.

This clonotype was observed at least ten times. This sequence joins TRBV3-1 and TRBJ1-1; 7 bases are shared with TRBD1. The CDR3 is 15 residues long. Losses at the gene ends were 6 bases for V and 0 bases for J; bases not matched to a gene: 7. Germline values: CDR1 LGHDT, CDR2 YNNKEL (reference sequence). CDR3 amino acids: CASRRGQVLNTEAFF. The CDR3 DNA sequence: TGTGCCAGCAGGCGAGGACAGGTCCTGAACACTGAAGCTTTCTTT.

Concerning this clonotype itself: A much larger clone differs from this one at a single base, so this may be a read error. Because the CDR3 is missing its conserved closing phenylalanine or tryptophan, this is likely a read error. The chain is built from TRBV6-1 and TRBJ1-2; no definite D call. V gave up 5 bases and J gave up 3 bases, with 13 bases separating them. The CDR3 runs 14 residues. Looked up from germline, CDR1 is MNHNS and CDR2 is SASEGT. Here the CDR3 reads CASSPNPEDYGYTS. The CDR3, as DNA: TGTGCCAGCAGTCCTAATCCGGAGGACTATGGCTACACCTCC.

This clonotype showed up many times. The chain uses TRBV5-1 and TRBJ1-1; no reliable D call. The CDR3 contains 14 residues. The germline CDR1 and CDR2 sequences are SGHRS and YFSETQ. V lost 4 bases and J lost 7, with 17 bases in between. CDR3 loop: CASSNSGGSGEAFF. CDR3 DNA: TGCGCCAGCAGCAATTCGGGAGGCTCGGGTGAAGCTTTCTTT.

This clonotype was seen a few times. The chain carries TRBV4-1 and TRBJ2-2; D is ambiguous. The CDR3 consists of 16 residues. Trimming removed 4 bases from V and 4 bases from J, with 16 bases in between. Looked up from germline, CDR1 is MGHRA and CDR2 is YSYEKL. The CDR3 region is CASSPPDRVFTGELFF. Written as DNA, the CDR3 is TGCGCCAGCAGCCCCCCCGATAGGGTTTTCACCGGGGAGCTGTTTTTT.

This clonotype was found many times. The chain is built from TRBV12-3 or TRBV12-4 and TRBJ1-3, with D tentatively TRBD1 (5 bases). V gave up 3 bases and J gave up 2 bases, with 11 bases separating them. There are 15 residues in the CDR3. As DNA, the CDR3 is TGTGCCAGCAGTTTCACCGGGGCCCCTGGAAACACCATATATTTT. Its translation: CASSFTGAPGNTIYF.

The table lists this clonotype with a few counts. V and J are TRBV24-1 and TRBJ2-1, with 7 bases identical to TRBD2. Per germline, CDR1 KGHDR and CDR2 SFDVKD. CDR3 size: 14 residues. V gave up 1 base and J gave up 6 bases; unmatched junction bases: 2. For the CDR3, the DNA is TGTGCCACCAGTGATTTTACGGGGGGCAATGAGCAGTTCTTC. Encoded protein: CATSDFTGGNEQFF.

This clonotype showed up many times. V usage is TRBV20-1 and J usage is TRBJ1-2; 10 bases match TRBD1. The junction had 6 bases not matched to a gene; V was cut back by 3 bases and J by 8 bases. Germline V gene lookup returns CDR1 DFQATT and CDR2 SNEGSKA (reference sequence). The CDR3 is made up of 13 amino acids. CDR3 region: CSASRDRGSGYTF. The CDR3 region has the DNA TGCAGTGCTAGCAGGGACAGGGGTAGCGGCTACACCTTC.

This clonotype was observed at least ten times. The chain combines TRBV12-3 or TRBV12-4 with TRBJ2-1; no clear D. Trimming removed 4 bases at V and 7 bases at J, with 11 bases between. The length of the CDR3 is 13 residues. The CDR3 sequence: CASSSWSGNEQFF. In nucleotides, the CDR3 is TGTGCCAGCAGTTCCTGGTCTGGGAATGAGCAGTTCTTC.

The chain has TRBV19 and TRBJ1-3; D not certain. The CDR3 extends over 14 amino acids. Trimming stripped 2 bases from V and 4 bases from J, with 9 bases between. CDR1 is LNHDA and CDR2 is SQIVND in the germline V gene (reference sequence). The CDR3 is CASSIQVSGNTIYF. The CDR3 DNA reads TGTGCCAGTAGTATACAGGTCTCCGGAAACACCATATATTTT.

Many counts were recorded for this clonotype. V and J are TRBV5-6 and TRBJ2-3; TRBD1 matches 7 bases. The CDR3 runs to 14 residues. The germline CDR1 and CDR2 sequences are SGHDT and YYEEEE. The ends lost 7 bases at V and 3 bases at J; junction bases unmatched: 8. The CDR3: CASGRQGVTDTQYF. The CDR3, as DNA: TGTGCCAGCGGCCGGCAGGGGGTTACAGATACGCAGTATTTT.

This clonotype was recorded at least ten times. This sequence joins TRBV10-3 and TRBJ2-1; 12 bases are shared with TRBD2. Germline trimming cut 0 bases from V and 8 bases from J; bases unmatched to any gene: 8. Germline CDR1 ENHRY, CDR2 SYGVKD. The CDR3 is 17 residues long. The CDR3 sequence is CAISESKDLAGGHEQFF. The CDR3 nucleotides are TGTGCCATCAGTGAGTCGAAGGATCTAGCGGGAGGGCATGAGCAGTTCTTC.

This clonotype has ten or more counts. CDR3 sequence (DNA): TGCAGTGCTAGAGCGCGGCTAGCTGGATACGAGCAGTACTTC. The encoded protein is CSARARLAGYEQYF. This rearrangement joins TRBV20-1 to TRBJ2-7, with TRBD2 as a possible D gene (5 bases). Germline V gives CDR1 DFQATT, CDR2 SNEGSKA (reference sequence). The CDR3 is made up of 14 amino acids. The V and J ends lost 1 base and 4 bases respectively, with 14 bases between them.

This clonotype was seen ten or more times. V and J are TRBV10-3 and TRBJ2-3; 8 nucleotides align to TRBD2. The CDR3 consists of 16 residues. Germline V gene data show CDR1 as ENHRY and CDR2 as SYGVKD. V shed 3 bases and J 1 base; nucleotides not matched to a gene: 6. CDR3 nucleotide sequence: TGTGCCATCAGTGATACGCGAGCGGGGGGCACAGATACGCAGTATTTT. Residues: CAISDTRAGGTDTQYF.

This clonotype was seen many times. The V gene is TRBV5-1, the J gene TRBJ2-7; perhaps D is TRBD1 or TRBD2 (5 bases each). V was shortened by 0 bases and J by 7 bases, with 14 bases between the two germline ends. Germline-derived CDR1 and CDR2 are SGHRS and YFSETQ. This CDR3 region has 14 residues. The CDR3 region is CASSLDSGRGEQYF. Written as DNA, the CDR3 is TGCGCCAGCAGCTTGGACTCAGGGAGAGGTGAGCAGTACTTC.

This clonotype was counted ten times or more. The chain carries TRBV28 and TRBJ1-2; D might be TRBD1 (5 bases). V was cut by 4 bases and J by 8 bases, with 11 bases left in between. The germline V gene encodes CDR1 MDHEN and CDR2 SYDVKM. The CDR3 covers 12 residues. In DNA form, the CDR3 reads TGTGCCAGCAGTTCAAGGGGAGGAGGCTACACCTTC. Residues: CASSSRGGGYTF.

A few counts support this clonotype. In nucleotides, the CDR3 is TGTGCTAGTGGTCCCACACAAAACTATGGCTACACCTTC. Its translation is CASGPTQNYGYTF. The chain couples TRBV12-5 to TRBJ1-2; D is uncertain. The CDR3 spans 13 residues. Germline CDR1 is LGHNT and CDR2 is FRNRAP. Deletions cut 5 bases from V and 2 bases from J, with 9 bases between.